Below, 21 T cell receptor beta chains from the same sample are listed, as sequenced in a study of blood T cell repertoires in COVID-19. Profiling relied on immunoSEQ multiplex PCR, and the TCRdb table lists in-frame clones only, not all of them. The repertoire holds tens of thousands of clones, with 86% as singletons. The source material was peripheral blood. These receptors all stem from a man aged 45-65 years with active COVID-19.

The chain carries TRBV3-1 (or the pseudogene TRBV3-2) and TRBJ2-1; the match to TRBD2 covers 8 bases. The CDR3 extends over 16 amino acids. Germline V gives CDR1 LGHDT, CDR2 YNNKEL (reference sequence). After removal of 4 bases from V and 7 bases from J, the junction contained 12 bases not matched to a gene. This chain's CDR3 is CASSRYERELGNEQFF. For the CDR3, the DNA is TGTGCCAGCAGCCGGTACGAGCGGGAGCTAGGGAATGAGCAGTTCTTC.

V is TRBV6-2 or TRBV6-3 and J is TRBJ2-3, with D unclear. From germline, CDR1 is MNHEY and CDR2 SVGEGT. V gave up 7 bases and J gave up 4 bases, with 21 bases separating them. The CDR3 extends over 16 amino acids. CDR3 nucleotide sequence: TGTGCCAGCACCCCCCGTAGCCTTCTGGTCCCAGATACGCAGTATTTT. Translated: CASTPRSLLVPDTQYF.

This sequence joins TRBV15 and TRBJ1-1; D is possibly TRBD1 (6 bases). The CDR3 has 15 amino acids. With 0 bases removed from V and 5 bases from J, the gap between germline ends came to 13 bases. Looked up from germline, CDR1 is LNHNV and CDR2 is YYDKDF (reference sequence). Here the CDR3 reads CATSRDRGGGTEAFF. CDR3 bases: TGTGCCACCAGCAGAGATAGGGGGGGAGGAACTGAAGCTTTCTTT.

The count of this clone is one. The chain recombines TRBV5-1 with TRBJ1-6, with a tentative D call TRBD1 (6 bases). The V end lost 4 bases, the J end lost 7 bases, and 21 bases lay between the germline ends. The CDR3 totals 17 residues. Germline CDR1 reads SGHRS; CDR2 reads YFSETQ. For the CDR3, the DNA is TGCGCCAGCAGCAAAACAACCGGGACACTTTTCAATTCACCCCTCCACTTT. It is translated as CASSKTTGTLFNSPLHF.

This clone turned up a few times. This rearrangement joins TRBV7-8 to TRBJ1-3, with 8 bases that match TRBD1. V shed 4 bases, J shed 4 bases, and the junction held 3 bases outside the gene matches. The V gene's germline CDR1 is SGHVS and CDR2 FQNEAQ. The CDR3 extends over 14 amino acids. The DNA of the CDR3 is TGTGCCAGCAGCTGGGACAGGTCGGGAAACACCATATATTTT. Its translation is CASSWDRSGNTIYF.

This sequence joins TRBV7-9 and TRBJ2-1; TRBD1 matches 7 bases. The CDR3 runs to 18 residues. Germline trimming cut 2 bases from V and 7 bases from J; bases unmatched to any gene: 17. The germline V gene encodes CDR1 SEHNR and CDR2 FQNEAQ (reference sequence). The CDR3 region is CASSLNEQGFLITNEQFF. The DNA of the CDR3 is TGTGCCAGCAGCTTAAACGAACAGGGGTTCTTAATAACAAATGAGCAGTTCTTC.

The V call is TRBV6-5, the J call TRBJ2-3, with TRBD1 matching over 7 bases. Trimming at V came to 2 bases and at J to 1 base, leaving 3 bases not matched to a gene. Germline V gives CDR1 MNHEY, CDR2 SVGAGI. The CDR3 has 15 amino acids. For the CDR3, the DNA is TGTGCCAGCAGTTACAGGGGGCCGGGCACAGATACGCAGTATTTT. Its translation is CASSYRGPGTDTQYF.

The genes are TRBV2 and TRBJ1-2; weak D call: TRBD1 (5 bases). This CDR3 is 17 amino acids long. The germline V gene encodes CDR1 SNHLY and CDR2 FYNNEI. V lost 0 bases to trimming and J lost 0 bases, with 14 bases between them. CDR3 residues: CASSEARRTPTNYGYTF. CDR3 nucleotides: TGTGCCAGCAGTGAAGCGCGACGGACACCGACTAACTATGGCTACACCTTC.

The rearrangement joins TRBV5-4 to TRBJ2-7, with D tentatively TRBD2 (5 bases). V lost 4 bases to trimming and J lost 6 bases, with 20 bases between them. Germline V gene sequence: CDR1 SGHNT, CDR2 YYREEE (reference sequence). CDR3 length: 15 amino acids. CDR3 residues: CASSQTRELLGEQYF. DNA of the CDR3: TGTGCCAGCAGCCAAACCCGGGAACTATTGGGCGAGCAGTACTTC.

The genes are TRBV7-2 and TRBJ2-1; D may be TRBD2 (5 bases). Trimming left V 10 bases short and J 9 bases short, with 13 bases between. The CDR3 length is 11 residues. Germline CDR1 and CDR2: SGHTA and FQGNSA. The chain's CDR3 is CATATRGEQFF. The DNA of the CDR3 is TGTGCCACCGCCACCCGGGGTGAGCAGTTCTTC.

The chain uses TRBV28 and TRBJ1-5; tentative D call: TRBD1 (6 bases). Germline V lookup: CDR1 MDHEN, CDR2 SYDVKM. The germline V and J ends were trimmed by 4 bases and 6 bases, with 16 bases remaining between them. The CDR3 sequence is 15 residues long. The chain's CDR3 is CASSSGPRDTQPQHF. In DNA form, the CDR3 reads TGTGCCAGCAGTTCCGGCCCCCGGGACACTCAGCCCCAGCATTTT.

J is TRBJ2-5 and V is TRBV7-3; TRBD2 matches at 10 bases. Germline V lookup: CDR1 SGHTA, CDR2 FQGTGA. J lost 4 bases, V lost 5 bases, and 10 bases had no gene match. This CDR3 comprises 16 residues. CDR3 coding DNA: TGTGCCAGCAGCCCCCGTAGCGGGAGGAGTGGAGAGACCCAGTACTTC. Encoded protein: CASSPRSGRSGETQYF.

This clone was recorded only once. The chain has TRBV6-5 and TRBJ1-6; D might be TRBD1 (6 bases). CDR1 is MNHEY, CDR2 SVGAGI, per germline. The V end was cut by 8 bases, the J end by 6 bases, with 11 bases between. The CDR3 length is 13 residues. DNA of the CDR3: TGTGCCAGCGATAGGACAGTTAATTCACCCCTCCACTTT. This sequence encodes CASDRTVNSPLHF.

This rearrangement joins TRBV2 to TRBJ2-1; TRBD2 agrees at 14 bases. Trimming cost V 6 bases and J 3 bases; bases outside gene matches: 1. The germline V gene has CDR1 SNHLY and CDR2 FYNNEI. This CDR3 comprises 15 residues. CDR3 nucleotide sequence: TGTGCCAGCAGCGGACTAGCGGGGGGCTACAATGAGCAGTTCTTC. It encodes CASSGLAGGYNEQFF.

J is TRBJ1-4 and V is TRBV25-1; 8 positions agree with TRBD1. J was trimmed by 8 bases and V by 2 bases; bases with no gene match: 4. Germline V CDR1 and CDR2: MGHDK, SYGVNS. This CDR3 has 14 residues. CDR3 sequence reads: CASSEPRGQEKLFF. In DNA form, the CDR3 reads TGTGCCAGCAGTGAACCCAGGGGGCAGGAAAAACTGTTTTTT.

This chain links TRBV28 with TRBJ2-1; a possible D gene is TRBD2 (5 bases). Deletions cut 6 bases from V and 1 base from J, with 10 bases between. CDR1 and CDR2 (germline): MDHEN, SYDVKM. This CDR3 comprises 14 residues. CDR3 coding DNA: TGTGCCAGCAGAACGGGCGGGTCCTACAATGAGCAGTTCTTC. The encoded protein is CASRTGGSYNEQFF.

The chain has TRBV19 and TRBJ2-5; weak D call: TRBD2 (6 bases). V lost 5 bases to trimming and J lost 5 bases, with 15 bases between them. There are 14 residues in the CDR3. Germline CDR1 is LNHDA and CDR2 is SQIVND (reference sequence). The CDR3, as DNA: TGTGCCAGTAGTTGGGACTGGGGGTCGGAGACCCAGTACTTC. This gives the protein CASSWDWGSETQYF.

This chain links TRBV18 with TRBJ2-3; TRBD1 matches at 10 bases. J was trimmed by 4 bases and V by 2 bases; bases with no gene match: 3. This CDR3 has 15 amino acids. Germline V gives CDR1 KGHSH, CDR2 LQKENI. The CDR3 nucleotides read TGTGCCAGCTCACCAGTGACAGGGGGCCCAGATACGCAGTATTTT. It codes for CASSPVTGGPDTQYF.

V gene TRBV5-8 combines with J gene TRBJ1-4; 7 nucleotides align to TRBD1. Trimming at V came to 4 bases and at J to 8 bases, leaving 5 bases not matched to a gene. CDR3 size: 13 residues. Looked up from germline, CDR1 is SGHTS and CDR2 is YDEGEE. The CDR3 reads CASSNRDSEKLFF. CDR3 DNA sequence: TGTGCCAGCAGCAACCGGGACAGCGAAAAACTGTTTTTT.

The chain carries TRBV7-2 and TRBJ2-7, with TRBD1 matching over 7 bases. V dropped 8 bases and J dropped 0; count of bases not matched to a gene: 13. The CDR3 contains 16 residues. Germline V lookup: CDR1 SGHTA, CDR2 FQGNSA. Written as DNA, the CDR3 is TGTGCCAGCGAGGGGGCCGAAGGGGCACCCTCCTACGAGCAGTACTTC. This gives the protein CASEGAEGAPSYEQYF. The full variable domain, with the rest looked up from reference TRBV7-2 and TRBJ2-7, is GAGVSQSPSNKVTEKGKDVELRCDPISGHTALYWYRQSLGQGLEFLIYFQGNSAPDKSGLPSDRFSAERTGGSVSTLTIQRTQQEDSAVYLCASEGAEGAPSYEQYFGPGTRLTVT.

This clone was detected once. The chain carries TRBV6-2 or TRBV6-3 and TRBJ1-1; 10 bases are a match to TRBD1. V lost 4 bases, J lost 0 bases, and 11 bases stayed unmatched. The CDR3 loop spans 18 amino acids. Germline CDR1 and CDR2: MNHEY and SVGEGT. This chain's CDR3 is CASSLNRDRGRMNTEAFF. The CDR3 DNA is TGTGCCAGCAGTTTGAACCGGGACAGGGGCCGCATGAACACTGAAGCTTTCTTT.